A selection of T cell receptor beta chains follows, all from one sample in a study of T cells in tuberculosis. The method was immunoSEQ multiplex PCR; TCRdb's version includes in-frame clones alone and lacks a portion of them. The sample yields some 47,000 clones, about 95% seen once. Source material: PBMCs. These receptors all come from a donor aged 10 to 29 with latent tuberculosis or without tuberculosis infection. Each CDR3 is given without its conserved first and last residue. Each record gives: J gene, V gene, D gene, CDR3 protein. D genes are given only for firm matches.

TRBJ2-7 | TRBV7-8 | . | ASSLQGPGSYEQY
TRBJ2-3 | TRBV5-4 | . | ASTAVIADTQY
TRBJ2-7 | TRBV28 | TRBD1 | ASSSGQGYEQY
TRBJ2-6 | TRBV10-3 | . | AISGAGPGANVLT
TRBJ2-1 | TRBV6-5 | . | ASSYTNGNEQF
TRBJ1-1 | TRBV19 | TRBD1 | ASSPRQGEAF
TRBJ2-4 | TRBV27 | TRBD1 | ASSPRTGVASKNIQY
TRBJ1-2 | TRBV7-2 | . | ASSYRGAALANYGYT
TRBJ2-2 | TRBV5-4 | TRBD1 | ASSYLGTGPTGELF
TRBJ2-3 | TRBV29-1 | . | SAEPGSTDTQY